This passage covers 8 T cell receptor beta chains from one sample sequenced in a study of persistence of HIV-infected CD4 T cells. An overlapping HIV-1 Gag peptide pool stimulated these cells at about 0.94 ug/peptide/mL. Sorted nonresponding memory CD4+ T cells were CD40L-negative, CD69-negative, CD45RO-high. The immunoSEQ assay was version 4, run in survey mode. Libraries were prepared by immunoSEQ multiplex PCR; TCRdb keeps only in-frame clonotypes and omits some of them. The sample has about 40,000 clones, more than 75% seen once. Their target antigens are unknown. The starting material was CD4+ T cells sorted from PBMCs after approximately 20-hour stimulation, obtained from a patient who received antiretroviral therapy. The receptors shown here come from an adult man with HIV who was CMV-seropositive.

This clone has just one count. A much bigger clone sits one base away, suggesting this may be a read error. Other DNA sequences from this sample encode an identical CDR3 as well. This CDR3 reads CASSLAGYSGNTIYF. CDR3 sequence (DNA): TGCGCCAGTAGCTTGGCGGGTTACTCTGGAAACACCATATATTTT. The chain combines TRBV5-1 with TRBJ1-3; no clear D. Germline assignment: CDR1 SGHRS and CDR2 YFSETQ. This CDR3 has 15 residues.

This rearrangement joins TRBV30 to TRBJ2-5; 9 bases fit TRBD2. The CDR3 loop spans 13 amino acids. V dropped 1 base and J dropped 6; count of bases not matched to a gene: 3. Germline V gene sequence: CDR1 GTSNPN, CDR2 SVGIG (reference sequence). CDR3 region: CAWSGTSAKTQYF. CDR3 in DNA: TGTGCCTGGAGTGGGACTAGCGCGAAGACCCAGTACTTC.

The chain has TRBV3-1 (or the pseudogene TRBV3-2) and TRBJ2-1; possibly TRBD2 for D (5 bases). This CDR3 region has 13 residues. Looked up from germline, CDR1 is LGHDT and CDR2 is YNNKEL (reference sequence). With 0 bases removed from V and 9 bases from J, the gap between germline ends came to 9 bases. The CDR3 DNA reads TGTGCCAGCAGCCAAGATCAAGGGAGTGAGCAGTTCTTC. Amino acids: CASSQDQGSEQFF.

The CDR3 reads CASSLNPGTDYGYTF. The CDR3 DNA reads TGCGCCAGCAGCCTAAATCCCGGGACAGACTATGGCTACACCTTC. This chain links TRBV4-3 with TRBJ1-2; 7 bases fit TRBD1. This CDR3 spans 15 amino acids. Germline loops: CDR1 LGHNA, CDR2 YSLEER. The J segment lost 3 bases and the V segment lost 4 bases, leaving 8 bases of the junction unmatched.

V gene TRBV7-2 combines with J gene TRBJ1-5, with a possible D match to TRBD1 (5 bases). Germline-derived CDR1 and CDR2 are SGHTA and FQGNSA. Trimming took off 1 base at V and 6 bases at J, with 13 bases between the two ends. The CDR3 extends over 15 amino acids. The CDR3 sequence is CASSLGGNPAQPQHF. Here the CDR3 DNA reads TGTGCCAGCAGCTTAGGGGGGAACCCAGCTCAGCCCCAGCATTTT.

CDR3 amino acids: CAWTVGTSLGTGELFF. The CDR3 DNA is TGTGCCTGGACCGTCGGGACTAGCCTAGGCACCGGGGAGCTGTTTTTT. V gene TRBV30 combines with J gene TRBJ2-2, with 9 positions matching TRBD2. Germline assignment: CDR1 GTSNPN and CDR2 SVGIG (reference sequence). J was trimmed by 4 bases and V by 4 bases; bases with no gene match: 10. CDR3 length equals 16 residues. The entire variable domain, with the rest obtained from reference TRBV30 and TRBJ2-2, is as follows: SQTIHQWPATLVQPVGSPLSLECTVEGTSNPNLYWYRQAAGRGLQLLFYSVGIGQISSEVPQNLSASRPQDRQFILSSKKLLLSDSGFYLCAWTVGTSLGTGELFFGEGSRLTVL.

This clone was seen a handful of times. The CDR3 sequence is CSVDVDDHTQYF. CDR3 sequence (DNA): TGCAGCGTTGATGTGGACGATCATACGCAGTATTTT. The chain uses TRBV29-1 and TRBJ2-3; the D is unclear. Deletions cut 3 bases from V and 7 bases from J, with 11 bases between. The germline gives CDR1 SQVTM, CDR2 ANQGSEA. This CDR3 spans 12 amino acids.

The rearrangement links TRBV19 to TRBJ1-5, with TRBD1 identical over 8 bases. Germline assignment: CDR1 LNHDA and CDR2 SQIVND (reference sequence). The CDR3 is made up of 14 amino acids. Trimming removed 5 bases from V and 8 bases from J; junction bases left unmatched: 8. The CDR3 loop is CASSFGQGAEPQHF. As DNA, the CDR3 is TGTGCCAGTAGTTTCGGACAGGGTGCTGAGCCCCAGCATTTT.